This TCR beta chain was profiled in a study of cytomegalovirus exposure and HLA in healthy donors. The wider study: A later analysis reported the 95 to 150 validation repertoires used the same platform as the approximately 670 first-cohort repertoires. Study-wide findings and caveats: Using the classifier, cytomegalovirus status was reportedly diagnosed with high specificity and sensitivity. Among TCR beta chains, those listed as cytomegalovirus-associated numbered over 150.

Generated by immunoSEQ multiplex PCR, the TCRdb table keeps only in-frame clones and is missing some. Of some 49,000 clones listed, roughly 92% are singletons. The germline gives CDR1 SGHTA, CDR2 FQGNSA. The CDR3 extends over 18 amino acids. The ends lost 4 bases at V and 4 bases at J; junction bases unmatched: 16. Regarding this clone: Its antigen is undetermined.

The chain employs TRBV7-2 and TRBJ1-1; 9 bases map to TRBD1. Source material: PBMCs. The TCR originated in a man aged 18 to 29 in good health and CMV-seronegative. The CDR3: CASSSNSGDRVFGTEAFF. CDR3 bases: TGTGCCAGCAGCTCAAATAGCGGGGACAGGGTTTTCGGCACTGAAGCTTTCTTT.